This record looks at one TCR beta chain sequence and its context. Its antigen is still unknown. The entry originates in a study of identifying expanded T cells in peripheral blood. Broader study findings: Technical replicates showed 0.9 to 1.5 changed clones; roughly two weeks roughly 15; four weeks 19.

V was shortened by 0 bases and J by 2 bases, with 11 bases between the two germline ends. From germline, CDR1 is SGHRS and CDR2 YFSETQ. CDR3 length: 15 amino acids. Sequencing was performed with immunoSEQ multiplex PCR; in TCRdb, only in-frame clones are kept and a portion is missing. Here the sample spans 80,000 to 95,000 clones, around 89% being singletons. Source material: blood. The V and J genes are TRBV5-1 and TRBJ2-5, with D unclear. The TCR originated in a person aged 18-70 years in good health. DNA of the CDR3: TGCGCCAGCAGCTTGGCCGGACCTCCGCAAGAGACCCAGTACTTC. It specifies CASSLAGPPQETQYF.